These 17 T cell receptor beta chains share one sample of origin, sequenced in a study of blood T cell repertoires in COVID-19. TCRdb's table, derived via immunoSEQ multiplex PCR, lists solely in-frame clones and lacks some. Of around 250,000 clones in the sample, about 82% are singletons; the top ten hold 5% to 6%. The sequenced sample consisted of peripheral blood. The receptor set was obtained from a woman over 75 with COVID-19, enrolled during active disease.

The J gene is TRBJ1-1, the V gene TRBV2; D ambiguous. This CDR3 is 12 amino acids long. The germline CDR1 and CDR2 sequences are SNHLY and FYNNEI. The V and J ends lost 5 bases and 0 bases respectively, with 4 bases between them. In DNA, the CDR3 is TGTGCCAGCAGTTTAATGAACACTGAAGCTTTCTTT. This codes for CASSLMNTEAFF.

This chain joins TRBV19 and TRBJ2-7; TRBD1 agrees at 8 bases. Germline loops: CDR1 LNHDA, CDR2 SQIVND (reference sequence). The length of the CDR3 is 15 residues. After removal of 3 bases from V and 0 bases from J, the junction contained 4 bases not matched to a gene. Here the CDR3 DNA reads TGTGCCAGTAGTATTCCAGGGGGCGGCTCCTACGAGCAGTACTTC. Its translation: CASSIPGGGSYEQYF.

The chain combines TRBV4-3 with TRBJ1-2; 7 nucleotides align to TRBD1. The V gene's germline CDR1 is LGHNA and CDR2 YSLEER. Unmatched junction bases numbered 8, after V lost 0 bases and J lost 13 bases. The CDR3 runs to 13 residues. Written as DNA, the CDR3 is TGCGCCAGCAGCCAAGAAGGGGGCACTCGGCGCACCTTC. It translates to CASSQEGGTRRTF.

This chain links TRBV28 with TRBJ1-3; a possible D gene is TRBD1 (5 bases). The CDR3 is 13 amino acids. The germline CDR1 and CDR2 sequences are MDHEN and SYDVKM. V lost 6 bases, J lost 3 bases, and 9 bases lay in between. The CDR3 bases are TGTGCCAGCAGAAGTCAGGGTGGAAACACCATATATTTT. Its translation: CASRSQGGNTIYF.

CDR3 sequence (DNA): TGTGCCAGCAGTCCCAACAATCGAGAGACCCAGTACTTC. It specifies CASSPNNRETQYF. The chain combines TRBV6-2 or TRBV6-3 with TRBJ2-5, with unresolved D. Germline assignment: CDR1 MNHEY and CDR2 SVGEGT. CDR3 length equals 13 residues. Trimming removed 5 bases from V and 4 bases from J, with 11 bases in between.

The chain couples TRBV6-5 to TRBJ1-2; maybe TRBD1 (5 bases). There are 12 residues in the CDR3. V lost 11 bases to trimming and J lost 7 bases, with 17 bases between them. The germline gives CDR1 MNHEY, CDR2 SVGAGI. CDR3 residues: CASTGGRGGYTF. In nucleotides, the CDR3 is TGTGCCTCCACAGGCGGGCGGGGTGGCTACACCTTC.

This rearrangement joins TRBV29-1 to TRBJ2-2; TRBD1 matches at 12 bases. The CDR3 is 16 residues long. Germline CDR1 SQVTM, CDR2 ANQGSEA. J gave up 7 bases and V 7 bases, and 13 bases lay outside the gene matches. CDR3 nucleotide sequence: TGCAGCGCAAGTCCCGGGACAGGGGGCTTTGTCGGGGAGCTGTTTTTT. This translates into CSASPGTGGFVGELFF.

The chain carries TRBV6-6 and TRBJ2-7, with a weak D call TRBD1 (6 bases). The germline CDR1 and CDR2 sequences are MNHNY and SVGAGI (reference sequence). V dropped 8 bases and J dropped 0 bases, with 17 bases sitting between them. The CDR3 runs to 15 residues. CDR3 in amino acids: CASREQGSVSYEQYV. The CDR3 nucleotides are TGTGCCAGCCGGGAACAGGGATCGGTCTCCTACGAGCAGTACGTC.

The rearrangement links TRBV18 to TRBJ2-7; TRBD1 matches 9 bases. Germline V CDR1 and CDR2: KGHSH, LQKENI. V lost 3 bases to trimming and J lost 3 bases; unmatched junction nucleotides: 12. This CDR3 is 17 amino acids long. The CDR3 protein is CASSPGNLDRGGYEQYV. The CDR3 DNA reads TGTGCCAGCTCACCGGGGAACCTGGACAGGGGAGGCTACGAGCAGTACGTC.

The rearrangement links TRBV20-1 to TRBJ1-3; 9 bases match TRBD1. V shed 3 bases and J 1 base; nucleotides not matched to a gene: 4. This CDR3 has 15 residues. Germline-derived CDR1 and CDR2 are DFQATT and SNEGSKA (reference sequence). The chain's CDR3 is CSASTGGASGNTIYF. The CDR3 DNA reads TGCAGTGCTAGTACAGGGGGCGCTTCTGGAAACACCATATATTTT.

V is TRBV28 and J is TRBJ1-1; 8 nucleotides agree with TRBD1. This CDR3 comprises 12 residues. V was pared by 8 bases and J by 10 bases, with 9 bases of the junction left unmatched. CDR1 is MDHEN, CDR2 SYDVKM, per germline. Written as DNA, the CDR3 is TGTGCCAGCCAACCTAGACAGGGGACAGCTTTCTTT. Translated: CASQPRQGTAFF.

The CDR3 sequence: CASSFRQGAQPQHF. The CDR3 nucleotides read TGTGCCAGCAGCTTCCGTCAGGGGGCTCAGCCCCAGCATTTT. The genes are TRBV13 and TRBJ1-5, with 8 bases fitting TRBD1. There are 14 residues in the CDR3. CDR1 is PRHDT and CDR2 is FYEKMQ in the germline V gene (reference sequence). The V gene end was trimmed by 3 bases and the J gene end by 6 bases; junction bases not matched to a gene: 4.

The chain combines TRBV3-1 (or the pseudogene TRBV3-2) with TRBJ2-5; 9 bases fit TRBD1. The V gene's germline CDR1 is LGHDT and CDR2 YNNKEL (reference sequence). This CDR3 is 16 amino acids long. With V trimmed by 0 bases and J by 4 bases, 6 bases remained unmatched. The CDR3, as DNA: TGTGCCAGCAGCCAAGAGGGGACAGGGAGAGGAGAGACCCAGTACTTC. It specifies CASSQEGTGRGETQYF.

A single count supports this clone. The rearrangement links TRBV6-5 to TRBJ2-5, with TRBD2 identical over 7 bases. The germline V gene encodes CDR1 MNHEY and CDR2 SVGAGI. Unmatched junction bases numbered 12, after V lost 6 bases and J lost 5 bases. CDR3 size: 15 residues. CDR3 nucleotides: TGTGCCAGCAGCCGGGGGATCGGGGAGGGGGAGACCCAGTACTTC. Encoded protein: CASSRGIGEGETQYF.

V gene TRBV24-1 combines with J gene TRBJ2-3; TRBD2 aligns across 7 bases. The CDR3 totals 17 residues. J lost 4 bases, V lost 0 bases, and 9 bases had no gene match. Germline values: CDR1 KGHDR, CDR2 SFDVKD. In DNA, the CDR3 is TGTGCCACCAGTGATTTGCGGACGGGGGGTAAATCAGATACGCAGTATTTT. The encoded protein is CATSDLRTGGKSDTQYF.

The J gene is TRBJ2-5, the V gene TRBV7-2; no clear D gene. CDR3 length equals 11 residues. The V gene's germline CDR1 is SGHTA and CDR2 FQGNSA. The V end lost 3 bases, the J end lost 3 bases, and 2 bases lay between the germline ends. The CDR3 here is CASSFKETQYF. The CDR3 coding sequence is TGTGCCAGCAGCTTTAAAGAGACCCAGTACTTC.

V usage is TRBV18 and J usage is TRBJ1-2, with 9 bases matching TRBD1. The V gene end was trimmed by 3 bases and the J gene end by 7 bases; junction bases not matched to a gene: 12. The germline CDR1 and CDR2 sequences are KGHSH and LQKENI. The CDR3 consists of 16 residues. For the CDR3, the DNA is TGTGCCAGCTCACCTCCAACGGGACAGGGCGTGCGTGGCTACACCTTC. Its translation is CASSPPTGQGVRGYTF.